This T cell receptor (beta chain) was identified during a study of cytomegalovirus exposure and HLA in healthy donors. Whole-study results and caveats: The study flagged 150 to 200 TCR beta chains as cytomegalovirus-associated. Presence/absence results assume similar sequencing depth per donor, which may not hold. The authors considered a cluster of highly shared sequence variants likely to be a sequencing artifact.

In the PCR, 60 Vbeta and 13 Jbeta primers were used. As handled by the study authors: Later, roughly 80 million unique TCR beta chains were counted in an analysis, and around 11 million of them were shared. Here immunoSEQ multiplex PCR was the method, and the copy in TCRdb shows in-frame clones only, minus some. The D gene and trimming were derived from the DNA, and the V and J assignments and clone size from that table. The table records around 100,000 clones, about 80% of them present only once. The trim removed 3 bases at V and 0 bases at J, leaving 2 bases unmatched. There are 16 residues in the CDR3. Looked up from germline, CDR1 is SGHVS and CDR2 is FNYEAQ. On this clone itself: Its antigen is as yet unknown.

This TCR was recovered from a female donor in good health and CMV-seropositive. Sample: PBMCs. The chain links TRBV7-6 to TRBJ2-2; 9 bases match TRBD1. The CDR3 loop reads CASSLYRGPNTGELFF. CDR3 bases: TGTGCCAGCAGCTTGTACAGGGGGCCGAACACCGGGGAGCTGTTTTTT.